This T cell receptor beta chain was sequenced for a study of cytomegalovirus exposure and HLA in healthy donors. Findings and limits, study-wide: The study put under 200 TCR beta chains on its list as cytomegalovirus-associated. Earlier analysis yielded a pattern in which most TCR beta V segments were productive about 90% or about 30% of the time. Across donors, most TCRs were seen rarely, yet some public ones were widespread.

With respect to this clone: Antigen specificity is unknown.

Vbeta (60) and Jbeta (13) primers were used in the PCR. Sequenced by immunoSEQ multiplex PCR; TCRdb stores in-frame clones only, minus some. The sample contains roughly 89,000 clones, around 74% of which appear only once. Trimming removed 3 bases from V and 9 bases from J, with 12 bases in between. The V gene's germline CDR1 is GTSNPN and CDR2 SVGIG (reference sequence). The CDR3 totals 12 residues. Material: PBMCs. The sequence derives from a young man in good health and CMV-seropositive. V usage is TRBV30 and J usage is TRBJ2-1, with D maybe TRBD1 (5 bases). CDR3 residues: CAWSPQGSEQFF. The CDR3 DNA reads TGTGCCTGGAGCCCCCAGGGCAGTGAGCAGTTCTTC.